Sequencing of this T cell receptor beta chain was carried out in a study of T-cell memory formation after mild COVID-19. Overall study results and limits: Pre-infection memory showed some responding clones, and this suggested that cross-reactive memory joined.

The CDR3 spans 11 residues. V dropped 3 bases and J dropped 9; count of bases not matched to a gene: 4. Germline V lookup: CDR1 DFQATT, CDR2 SNEGSKA (reference sequence). This clonotype was seen a few times. Its specificity is unknown. 5'RACE, which relied on constant-segment primers, yielded TCR alpha and TCR beta cDNA libraries carrying sample barcodes and UMIs. TCRdb fed the 5' RACE reads into MiXCR, producing one record per CDR3 protein. The sample yields 150,000 or so distinct CDR3 sequences, approximately 10% seen once. The J gene is TRBJ2-5, the V gene TRBV20-1; 7 positions match TRBD1. This clonotype was sampled from a man between 18 and 35 years old who had mild COVID-19 (a few samples of this study predate the infection). Cell type and time point are not known. Sequenced sample: PBMCs or a T cell subset sorted from them (not recorded which). In nucleotides, the CDR3 is TGCAGTGCTAGGGGACAGCTTTCCCAGTACTTC. It codes for CSARGQLSQYF.